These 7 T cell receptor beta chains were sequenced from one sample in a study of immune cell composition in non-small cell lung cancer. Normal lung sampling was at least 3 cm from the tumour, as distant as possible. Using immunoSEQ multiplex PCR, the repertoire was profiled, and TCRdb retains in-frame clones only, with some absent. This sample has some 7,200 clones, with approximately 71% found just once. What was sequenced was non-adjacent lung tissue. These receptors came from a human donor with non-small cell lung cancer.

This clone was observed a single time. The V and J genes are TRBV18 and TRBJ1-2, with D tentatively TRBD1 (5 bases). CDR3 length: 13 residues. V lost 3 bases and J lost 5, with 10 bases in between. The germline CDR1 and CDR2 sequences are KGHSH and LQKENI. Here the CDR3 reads CASSPAGQYGYTF. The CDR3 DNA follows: TGTGCCAGCTCACCGGCGGGGCAATATGGCTACACCTTC. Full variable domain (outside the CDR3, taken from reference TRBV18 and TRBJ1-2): NAGVMQNPRHLVRRRGQEARLRCSPMKGHSHVYWYRQLPEEGLKFMVYLQKENIIDESGMPKERFSAEFPKEGPSILRIQQVVRGDSAAYFCASSPAGQYGYTFGSGTRLTVV.

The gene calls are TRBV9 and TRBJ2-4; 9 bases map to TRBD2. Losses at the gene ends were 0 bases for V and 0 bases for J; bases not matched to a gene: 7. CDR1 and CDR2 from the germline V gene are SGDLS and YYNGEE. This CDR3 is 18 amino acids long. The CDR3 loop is CASSVDSGGDLAKNIQYF. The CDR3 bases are TGTGCCAGCAGCGTAGATAGCGGGGGAGATCTAGCCAAAAACATTCAGTACTTC.

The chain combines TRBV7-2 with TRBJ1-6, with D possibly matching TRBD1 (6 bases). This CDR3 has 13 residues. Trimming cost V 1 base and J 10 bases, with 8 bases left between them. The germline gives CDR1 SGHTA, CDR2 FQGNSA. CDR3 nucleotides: TGTGCCAGCAGCTTAGACAGGGACTCACCCCTCCACTTT. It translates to CASSLDRDSPLHF. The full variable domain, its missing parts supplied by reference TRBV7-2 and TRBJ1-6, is GAGVSQSPSNKVTEKGKDVELRCDPISGHTALYWYRQSLGQGLEFLIYFQGNSAPDKSGLPSDRFSAERTGGSVSTLTIQRTQQEDSAVYLCASSLDRDSPLHFGNGTRLTVT.

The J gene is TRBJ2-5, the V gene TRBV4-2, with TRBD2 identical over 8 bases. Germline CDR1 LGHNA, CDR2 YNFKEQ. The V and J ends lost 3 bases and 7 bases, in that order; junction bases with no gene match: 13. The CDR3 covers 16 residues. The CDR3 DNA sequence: TGTGCCAGCAGCCAGGGGCTAGCGGGTTATTTTGGGACCCAGTACTTC. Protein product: CASSQGLAGYFGTQYF.

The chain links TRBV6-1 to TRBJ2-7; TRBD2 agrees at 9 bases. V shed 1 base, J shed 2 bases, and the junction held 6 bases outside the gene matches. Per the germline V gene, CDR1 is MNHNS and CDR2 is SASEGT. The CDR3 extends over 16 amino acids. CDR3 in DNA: TGTGCCAGCAGTGAAGAGGTTAGCGGGGGAACCTACGAGCAGTACTTC. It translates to CASSEEVSGGTYEQYF.

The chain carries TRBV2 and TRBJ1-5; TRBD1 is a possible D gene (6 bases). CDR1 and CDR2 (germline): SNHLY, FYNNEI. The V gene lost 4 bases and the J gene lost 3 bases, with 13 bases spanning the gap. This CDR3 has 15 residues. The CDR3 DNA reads TGTGCCAGCAGTGCGGGGGGGGCGAACAATCAGCCCCAGCATTTT. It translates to CASSAGGANNQPQHF.

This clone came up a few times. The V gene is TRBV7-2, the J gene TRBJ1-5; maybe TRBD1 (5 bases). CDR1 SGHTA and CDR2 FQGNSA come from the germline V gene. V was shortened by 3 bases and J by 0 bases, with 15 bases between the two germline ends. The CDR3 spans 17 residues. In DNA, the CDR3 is TGTGCCAGCAGCTTGAATTCCCCAGGGAATAGCAATCAGCCCCAGCATTTT. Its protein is CASSLNSPGNSNQPQHF.